This T cell receptor beta chain was sequenced during a study of blood T cells in healthy people across ages. This clonotype was picked up many times. The V gene lost 4 bases and the J gene lost 0 bases, with 14 bases spanning the gap. This CDR3 spans 16 amino acids. The germline CDR1 and CDR2 sequences are SGHRS and YFSETQ. Next came a second PCR, run for about 7 to 12 cycles, which used a sample-barcoded 5' primer along with a J-beta primer mix. One entry per CDR3 protein results from TCRdb running MiXCR on the 5' RACE reads. This sample carries 1.5 million to 2 million distinct CDR3 sequences, roughly 28% of them seen once, and the ten largest clones take roughly 8%.

The V gene is TRBV5-1, the J gene TRBJ2-1; weak D call: TRBD1 (5 bases). The TCR sequence derives from a woman aged 25 to 39 in good health. What was sequenced was blood. CDR3 sequence (DNA): TGCGCCAGCAGCCTCCGAGCAGGGAACTCCTACAATGAGCAGTTCTTC. Translated, it gives CASSLRAGNSYNEQFF.